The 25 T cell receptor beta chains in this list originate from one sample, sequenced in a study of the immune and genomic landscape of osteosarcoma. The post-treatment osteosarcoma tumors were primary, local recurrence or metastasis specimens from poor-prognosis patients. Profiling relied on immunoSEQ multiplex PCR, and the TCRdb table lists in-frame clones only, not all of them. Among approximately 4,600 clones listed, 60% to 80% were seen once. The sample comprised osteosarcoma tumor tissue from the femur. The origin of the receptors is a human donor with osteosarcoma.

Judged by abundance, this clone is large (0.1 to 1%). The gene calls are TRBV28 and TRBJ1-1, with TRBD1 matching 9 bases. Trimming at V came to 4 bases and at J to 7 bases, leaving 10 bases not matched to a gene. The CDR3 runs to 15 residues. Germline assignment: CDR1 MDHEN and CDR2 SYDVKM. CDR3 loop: CASSSWTGETGEAFF. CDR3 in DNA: TGTGCCAGCAGTTCATGGACAGGGGAGACGGGTGAAGCTTTCTTT. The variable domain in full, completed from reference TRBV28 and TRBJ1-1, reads DVKVTQSSRYLVKRTGEKVFLECVQDMDHENMFWYRQDPGLGLRLIYFSYDVKMKEKGDIPEGYSVSREKKERFSLILESASTNQTSMYLCASSSWTGETGEAFFGQGTRLTVV.

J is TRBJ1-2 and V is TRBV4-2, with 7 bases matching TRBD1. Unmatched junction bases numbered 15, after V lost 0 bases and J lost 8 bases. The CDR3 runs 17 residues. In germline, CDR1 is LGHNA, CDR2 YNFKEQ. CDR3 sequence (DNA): TGTGCCAGCAGCCAAGAGGCTGGTCGGCAGGGGGTCAGCGGCTACACCTTC. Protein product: CASSQEAGRQGVSGYTF.

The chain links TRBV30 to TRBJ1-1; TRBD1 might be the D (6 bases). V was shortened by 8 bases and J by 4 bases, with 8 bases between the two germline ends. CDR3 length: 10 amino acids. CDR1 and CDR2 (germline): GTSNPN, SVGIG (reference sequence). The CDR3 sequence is CAQGGTEAFF. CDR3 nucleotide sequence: TGTGCCCAAGGGGGCACTGAAGCTTTCTTT.

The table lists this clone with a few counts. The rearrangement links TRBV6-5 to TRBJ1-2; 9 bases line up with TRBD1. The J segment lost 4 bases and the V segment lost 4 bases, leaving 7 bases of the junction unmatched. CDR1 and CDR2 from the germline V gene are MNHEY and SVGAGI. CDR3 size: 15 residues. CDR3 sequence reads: CASSLATGGSYGYTF. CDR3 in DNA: TGTGCCAGCAGTTTGGCCACAGGGGGCTCCTATGGCTACACCTTC.

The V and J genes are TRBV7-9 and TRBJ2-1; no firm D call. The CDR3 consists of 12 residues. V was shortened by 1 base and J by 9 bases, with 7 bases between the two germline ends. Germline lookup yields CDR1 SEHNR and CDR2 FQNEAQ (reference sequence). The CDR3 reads CASSLGNVEQFF. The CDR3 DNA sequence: TGTGCCAGCAGCTTAGGTAACGTTGAGCAGTTCTTC.

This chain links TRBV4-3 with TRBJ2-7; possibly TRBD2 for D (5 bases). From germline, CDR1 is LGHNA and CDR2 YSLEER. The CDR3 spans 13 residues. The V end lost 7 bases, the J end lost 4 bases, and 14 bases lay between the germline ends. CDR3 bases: TGCGCCAGCACGCGGGCCTTGGGGTACGAGCAGTACTTC. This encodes CASTRALGYEQYF.

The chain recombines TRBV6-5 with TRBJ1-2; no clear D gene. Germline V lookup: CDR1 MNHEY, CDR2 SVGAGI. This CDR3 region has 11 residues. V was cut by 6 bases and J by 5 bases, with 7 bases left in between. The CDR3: CASRSSYGYTF. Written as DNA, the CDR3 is TGTGCCAGCAGAAGCAGTTATGGCTACACCTTC.

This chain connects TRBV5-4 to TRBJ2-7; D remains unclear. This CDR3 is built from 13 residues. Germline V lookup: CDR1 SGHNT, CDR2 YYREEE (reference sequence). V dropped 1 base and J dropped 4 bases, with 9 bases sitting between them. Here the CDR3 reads CASSLTGIYEQYF. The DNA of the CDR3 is TGTGCCAGCAGCTTGACTGGGATTTACGAGCAGTACTTC.

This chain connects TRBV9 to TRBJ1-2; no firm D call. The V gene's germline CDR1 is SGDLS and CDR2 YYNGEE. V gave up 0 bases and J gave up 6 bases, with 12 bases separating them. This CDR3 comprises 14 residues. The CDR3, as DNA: TGTGCCAGCAGCGTAGATAGGCCGTCCAATGGCTACACCTTC. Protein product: CASSVDRPSNGYTF.

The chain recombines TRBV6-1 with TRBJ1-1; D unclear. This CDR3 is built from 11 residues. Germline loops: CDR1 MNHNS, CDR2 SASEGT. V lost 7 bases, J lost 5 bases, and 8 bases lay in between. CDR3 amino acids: CASTHGTEAFF. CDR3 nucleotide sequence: TGTGCCAGCACCCACGGTACTGAAGCTTTCTTT.

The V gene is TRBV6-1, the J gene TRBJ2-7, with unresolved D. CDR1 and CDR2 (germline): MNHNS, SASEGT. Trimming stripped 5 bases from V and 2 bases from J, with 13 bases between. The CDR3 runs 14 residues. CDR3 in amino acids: CASSPLAPTYEQYF. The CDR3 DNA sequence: TGTGCCAGCAGTCCCTTGGCCCCTACCTACGAGCAGTACTTC.

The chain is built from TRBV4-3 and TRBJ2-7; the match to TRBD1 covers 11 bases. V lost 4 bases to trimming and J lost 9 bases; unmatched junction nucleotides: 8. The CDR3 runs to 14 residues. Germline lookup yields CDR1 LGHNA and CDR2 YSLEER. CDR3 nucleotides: TGCGCCAGCAGCCTTGGACAGGGGGCCCTAGGGCAGTACTTC. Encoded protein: CASSLGQGALGQYF.

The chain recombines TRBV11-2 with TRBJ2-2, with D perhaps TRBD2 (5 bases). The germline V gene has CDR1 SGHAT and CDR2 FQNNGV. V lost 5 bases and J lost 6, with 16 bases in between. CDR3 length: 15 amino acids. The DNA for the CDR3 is TGTGCCAGCAGCGTCTCGAGGAGGAGTTCCGGGGAGCTGTTTTTT. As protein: CASSVSRRSSGELFF.

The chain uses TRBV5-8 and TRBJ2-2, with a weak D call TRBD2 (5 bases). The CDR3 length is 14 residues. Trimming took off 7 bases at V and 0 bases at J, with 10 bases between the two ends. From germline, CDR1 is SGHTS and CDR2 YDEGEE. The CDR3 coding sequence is TGTGCCAGCGAGGGATACCCGAACACCGGGGAGCTGTTTTTT. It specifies CASEGYPNTGELFF.

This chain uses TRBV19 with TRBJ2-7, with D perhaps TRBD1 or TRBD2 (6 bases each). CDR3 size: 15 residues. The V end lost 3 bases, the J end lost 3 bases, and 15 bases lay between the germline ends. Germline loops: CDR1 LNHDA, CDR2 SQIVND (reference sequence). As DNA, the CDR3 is TGTGCCAGTAGTATCGGGGGCAGGCGCTACTACGAGCAGTACTTC. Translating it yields CASSIGGRRYYEQYF. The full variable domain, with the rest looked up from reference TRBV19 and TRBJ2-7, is DGGITQSPKYLFRKEGQNVTLSCEQNLNHDAMYWYRQDPGQGLRLIYYSQIVNDFQKGDIAEGYSVSREKKESFPLTVTSAQKNPTAFYLCASSIGGRRYYEQYFGPGTRLTVT.

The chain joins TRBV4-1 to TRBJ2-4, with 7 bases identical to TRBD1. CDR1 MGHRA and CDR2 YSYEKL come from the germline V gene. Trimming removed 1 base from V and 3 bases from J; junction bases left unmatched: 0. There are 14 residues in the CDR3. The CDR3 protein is CASSQGTGKNIQYF. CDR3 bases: TGCGCCAGCAGCCAAGGGACAGGCAAAAACATTCAGTACTTC.

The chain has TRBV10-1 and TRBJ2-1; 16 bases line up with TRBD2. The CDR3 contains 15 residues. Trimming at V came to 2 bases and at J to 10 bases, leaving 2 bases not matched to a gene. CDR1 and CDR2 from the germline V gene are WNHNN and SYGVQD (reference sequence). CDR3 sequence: CASSEPGLAGGEQFF. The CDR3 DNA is TGCGCCAGCAGTGAGCCGGGACTAGCGGGAGGGGAGCAGTTCTTC.

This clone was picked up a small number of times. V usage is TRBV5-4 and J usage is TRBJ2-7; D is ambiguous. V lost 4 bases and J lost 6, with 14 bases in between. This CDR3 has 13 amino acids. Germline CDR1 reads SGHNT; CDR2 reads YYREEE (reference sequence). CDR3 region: CASSPKMGGEQYF. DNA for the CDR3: TGTGCCAGCAGCCCCAAGATGGGCGGCGAGCAGTACTTC.

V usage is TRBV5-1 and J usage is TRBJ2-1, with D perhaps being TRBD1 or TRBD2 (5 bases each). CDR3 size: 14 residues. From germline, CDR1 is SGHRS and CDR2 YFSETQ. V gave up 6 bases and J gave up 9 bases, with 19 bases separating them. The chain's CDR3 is CASTPGREGAEQFF. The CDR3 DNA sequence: TGCGCCAGCACCCCAGGCCGGGAAGGGGCTGAGCAGTTCTTC.

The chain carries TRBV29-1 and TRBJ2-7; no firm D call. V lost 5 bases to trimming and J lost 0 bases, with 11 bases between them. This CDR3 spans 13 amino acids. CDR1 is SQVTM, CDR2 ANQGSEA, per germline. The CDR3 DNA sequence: TGCAGCGTTAGGCTGAGATCCTCCTACGAGCAGTACTTC. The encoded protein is CSVRLRSSYEQYF.

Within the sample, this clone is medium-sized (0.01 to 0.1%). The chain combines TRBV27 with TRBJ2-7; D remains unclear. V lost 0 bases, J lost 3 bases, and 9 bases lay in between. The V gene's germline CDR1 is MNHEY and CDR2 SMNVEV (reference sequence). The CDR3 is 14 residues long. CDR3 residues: CASSLSHGGYEQYF. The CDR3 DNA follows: TGTGCCAGCAGTTTATCCCACGGCGGCTACGAGCAGTACTTC.

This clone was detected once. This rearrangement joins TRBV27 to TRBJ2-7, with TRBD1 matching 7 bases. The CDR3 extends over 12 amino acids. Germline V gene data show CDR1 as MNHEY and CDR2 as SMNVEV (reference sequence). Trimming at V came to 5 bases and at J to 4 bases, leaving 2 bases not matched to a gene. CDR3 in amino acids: CASSNRGYEQYF. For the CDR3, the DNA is TGTGCCAGCAGTAACAGGGGTTACGAGCAGTACTTC.

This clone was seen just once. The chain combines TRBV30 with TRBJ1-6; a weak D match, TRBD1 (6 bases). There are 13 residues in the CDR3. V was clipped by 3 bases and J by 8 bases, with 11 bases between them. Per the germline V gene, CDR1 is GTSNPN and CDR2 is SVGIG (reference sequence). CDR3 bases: TGTGCCTGGAGCAGGGGCTTGGATTCACCCCTCCACTTT. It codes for CAWSRGLDSPLHF.

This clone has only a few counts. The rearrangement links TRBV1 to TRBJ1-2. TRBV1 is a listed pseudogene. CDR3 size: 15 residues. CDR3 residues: CTSSVSTRKTYGYTF. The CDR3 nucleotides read TGCACCAGCAGCGTGTCCACGCGAAAGACCTATGGCTACACCTTC.

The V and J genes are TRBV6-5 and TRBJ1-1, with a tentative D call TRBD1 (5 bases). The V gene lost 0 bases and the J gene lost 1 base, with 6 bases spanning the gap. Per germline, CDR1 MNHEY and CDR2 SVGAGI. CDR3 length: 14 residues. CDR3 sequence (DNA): TGTGCCAGCAGTTACTCCGGGGGGAACACTGAAGCTTTCTTT. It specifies CASSYSGGNTEAFF.